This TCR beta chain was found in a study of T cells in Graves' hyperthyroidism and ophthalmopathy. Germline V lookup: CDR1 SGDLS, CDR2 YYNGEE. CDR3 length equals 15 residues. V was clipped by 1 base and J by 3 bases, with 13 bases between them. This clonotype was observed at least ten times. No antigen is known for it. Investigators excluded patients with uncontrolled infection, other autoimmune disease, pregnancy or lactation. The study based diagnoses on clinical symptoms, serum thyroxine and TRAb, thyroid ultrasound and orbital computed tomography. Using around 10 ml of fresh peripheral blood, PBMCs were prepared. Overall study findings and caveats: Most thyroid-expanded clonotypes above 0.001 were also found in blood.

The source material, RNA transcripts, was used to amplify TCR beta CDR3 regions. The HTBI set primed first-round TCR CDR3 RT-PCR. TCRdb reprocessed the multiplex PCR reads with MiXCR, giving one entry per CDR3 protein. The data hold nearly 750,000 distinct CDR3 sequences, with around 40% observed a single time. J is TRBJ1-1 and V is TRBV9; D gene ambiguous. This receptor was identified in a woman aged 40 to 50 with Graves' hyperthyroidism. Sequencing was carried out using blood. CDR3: CASSVSVRGDTEAFF. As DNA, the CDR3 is TGTGCCAGCAGCGTAAGCGTACGTGGGGACACTGAAGCTTTCTTT. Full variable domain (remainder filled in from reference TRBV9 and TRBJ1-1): DSGVTQTPKHLITATGQRVTLRCSPRSGDLSVYWYQQSLDQGLQFLIQYYNGEERAKGNILERFSAQQFPDLHSELNLSSLELGDSALYFCASSVSVRGDTEAFFGQGTRLTVV.